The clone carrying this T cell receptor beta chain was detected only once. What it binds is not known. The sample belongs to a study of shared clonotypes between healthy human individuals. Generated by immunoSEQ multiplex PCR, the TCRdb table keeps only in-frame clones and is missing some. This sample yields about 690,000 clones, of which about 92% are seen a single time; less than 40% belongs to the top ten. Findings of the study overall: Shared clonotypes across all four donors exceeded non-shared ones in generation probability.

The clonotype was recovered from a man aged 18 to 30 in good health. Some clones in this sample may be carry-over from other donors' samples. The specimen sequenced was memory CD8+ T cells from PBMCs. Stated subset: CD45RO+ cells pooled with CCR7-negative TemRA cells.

CDR3 sequence: CASSVGGSPGELFF. For the CDR3, the DNA is TGTGCCAGCAGCGTAGGGGGCTCTCCCGGGGAGCTGTTTTTT. The chain carries TRBV9 and TRBJ2-2; D is possibly TRBD1 (5 bases). This CDR3 has 14 amino acids. Trimming removed 0 bases at V and 6 bases at J, with 9 bases between. Germline values: CDR1 SGDLS, CDR2 YYNGEE.